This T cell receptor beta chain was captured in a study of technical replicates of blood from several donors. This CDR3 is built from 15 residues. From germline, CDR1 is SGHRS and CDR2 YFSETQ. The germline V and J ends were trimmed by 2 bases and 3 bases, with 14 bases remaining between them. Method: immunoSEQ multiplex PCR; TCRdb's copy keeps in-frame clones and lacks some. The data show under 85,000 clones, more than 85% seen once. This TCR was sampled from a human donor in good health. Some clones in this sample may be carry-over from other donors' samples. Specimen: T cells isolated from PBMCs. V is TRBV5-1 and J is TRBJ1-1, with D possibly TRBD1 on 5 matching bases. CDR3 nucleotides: TGCGCCAGCAGCTTTACTGGACACGCGGACACTGAAGCTTTCTTT. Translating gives CASSFTGHADTEAFF.